The 23 T cell receptor beta chains in this list originate from one sample, sequenced in a study of blood T cell repertoires in COVID-19. The method was immunoSEQ multiplex PCR; TCRdb's version includes in-frame clones alone and lacks a portion of them. The sample shows around 180,000 clones, less than 85% of them seen only once. Input material: peripheral blood. The receptor set was obtained from a woman aged 80 or over with active or convalescent COVID-19.

CDR3 coding DNA: TGTGCCAGCAGTGAGGTAGAAATCTCGCGGCGCTACACCTTC. It yields the protein CASSEVEISRRYTF. The chain recombines TRBV6-1 with TRBJ1-2; no reliable D call. Deletions cut 3 bases from V and 9 bases from J, with 17 bases between. The germline gives CDR1 MNHNS, CDR2 SASEGT. The CDR3 covers 14 residues.

This rearrangement joins TRBV7-9 to TRBJ1-1; D not certain. Germline V gene lookup returns CDR1 SEHNR and CDR2 FQNEAQ (reference sequence). Trimming took off 6 bases at V and 1 base at J, with 9 bases between the two ends. The CDR3 sequence is 13 residues long. The CDR3 here is CASSLYANTEAFF. The CDR3 DNA is TGTGCCAGCAGTCTCTATGCGAACACTGAAGCTTTCTTT.

This clone occurred once. This rearrangement joins TRBV19 to TRBJ1-2, with 9 bases lining up with TRBD1. Germline V CDR1 and CDR2: LNHDA, SQIVND (reference sequence). V was clipped by 6 bases and J by 5 bases; unmatched bases: 10. This CDR3 has 15 residues. The CDR3, as DNA: TGTGCCAGTAGCAACTACATACAGGGGGCATATGGCTACACCTTC. Its protein product is CASSNYIQGAYGYTF.

The gene calls are TRBV5-1 and TRBJ1-1; TRBD1 might be the D (5 bases). The CDR3 runs 12 residues. The V end was cut by 4 bases, the J end by 10 bases, with 14 bases between. The germline gives CDR1 SGHRS, CDR2 YFSETQ. The CDR3 DNA reads as TGCGCCAGCAGCAGGGGTGATTGGGGAGCTTTCTTT. This codes for CASSRGDWGAFF.

This clone was counted a few times. The chain recombines TRBV5-4 with TRBJ2-7; D is perhaps TRBD2 (7 bases). This CDR3 has 13 amino acids. V was trimmed by 0 bases and J by 8 bases, leaving 12 bases between them. Germline values: CDR1 SGHNT, CDR2 YYREEE (reference sequence). CDR3 sequence (DNA): TGTGCCAGCAGCTTGGCGGGGGGCGCGCAGCAGTACTTC. It yields the protein CASSLAGGAQQYF.

The sample holds a few counts of this clone. V usage is TRBV14 and J usage is TRBJ1-6; 9 bases match TRBD1. The J segment lost 9 bases and the V segment lost 4 bases, leaving 10 bases of the junction unmatched. The CDR3 spans 16 residues. The germline V gene has CDR1 SGHDN and CDR2 FVKESK. The CDR3: CASSLRLGQGGSPLHF. CDR3 nucleotide sequence: TGTGCCAGCAGCCTGCGACTGGGACAGGGTGGTTCACCCCTCCACTTT.

This chain's CDR3 is CASSPRAGGFPDTQYF. CDR3 coding DNA: TGTGCCAGCTCACCACGCGCGGGAGGGTTCCCAGATACGCAGTATTTT. The chain employs TRBV18 and TRBJ2-3; 9 bases line up with TRBD2. Germline CDR1 reads KGHSH; CDR2 reads LQKENI. The CDR3 spans 16 residues. Unmatched junction bases numbered 6, after V lost 1 base and J lost 4 bases.

The V and J genes are TRBV9 and TRBJ2-1; TRBD1 agrees at 8 bases. The CDR3 is 15 residues long. V was clipped by 0 bases and J by 7 bases; unmatched bases: 6. Germline V gene lookup returns CDR1 SGDLS and CDR2 YYNGEE. Here the CDR3 reads CASSVAPRGRNEQFF. CDR3 nucleotide sequence: TGTGCCAGCAGCGTAGCGCCCAGGGGGCGGAATGAGCAGTTCTTC.

The chain couples TRBV20-1 to TRBJ1-2, with D perhaps matching TRBD1 (5 bases). V dropped 4 bases and J dropped 7 bases, with 10 bases sitting between them. There are 11 residues in the CDR3. The germline CDR1 and CDR2 sequences are DFQATT and SNEGSKA (reference sequence). Here the CDR3 DNA reads TGCAGTGCTACAGGGAATGGTGGCTACACCTTC. Amino acids: CSATGNGGYTF.

V is TRBV6-2 or TRBV6-3 and J is TRBJ2-2; a weak D match, TRBD1 (6 bases). There are 13 residues in the CDR3. The germline V gene has CDR1 MNHEY and CDR2 SVGEGT. Between the trimmed V and J ends, which lost 5 bases and 6 bases, there was a span of 10 bases. Here the CDR3 DNA reads TGTGCCAGCAGTCCAACAGGGTCCGGGGAGCTGTTTTTT. Translating gives CASSPTGSGELFF.

V gene TRBV10-3 combines with J gene TRBJ2-3, with 12 bases matching TRBD2. Germline CDR1 and CDR2: ENHRY and SYGVKD. The CDR3 has 17 residues. Trimming took 7 bases from V and 0 from J; bases not matched to a gene: 8. CDR3 DNA sequence: TGTGCCATCACGAGGGCTAGCGGGGGGGGGAGCACAGATACGCAGTATTTT. It translates to CAITRASGGGSTDTQYF.

The chain has TRBV7-3 and TRBJ1-4; tentatively, D is TRBD1 (5 bases). The germline gives CDR1 SGHTA, CDR2 FQGTGA. V was cut by 0 bases and J by 8 bases, with 13 bases left in between. CDR3 size: 15 residues. The CDR3 coding sequence is TGTGCCAGCAGCTTAACCGGCAGGGCTGGGGAAAAACTGTTTTTT. It specifies CASSLTGRAGEKLFF.

The chain couples TRBV27 to TRBJ1-5; perhaps TRBD1 as D (5 bases). The germline V and J ends were trimmed by 1 base and 5 bases, with 9 bases remaining between them. The V gene's germline CDR1 is MNHEY and CDR2 SMNVEV (reference sequence). CDR3 length: 14 amino acids. The CDR3 DNA is TGTGCCAGCAGTTTATGGGGCTTGGATCAGCCCCAGCATTTT. This gives the protein CASSLWGLDQPQHF.

This chain uses TRBV19 with TRBJ1-5, with 7 bases aligning to TRBD1. Per germline, CDR1 LNHDA and CDR2 SQIVND (reference sequence). CDR3 length: 13 amino acids. The junction had 7 bases not matched to a gene; V was cut back by 10 bases and J by 4 bases. For the CDR3, the DNA is TGTGCCACCGCAGACAGGGATAATCAGCCCCAGCATTTT. Protein: CATADRDNQPQHF.

The J gene is TRBJ1-5, the V gene TRBV7-8; D unclear. V lost 5 bases, J lost 9 bases, and 20 bases lay in between. The germline V gene encodes CDR1 SGHVS and CDR2 FQNEAQ. CDR3 length equals 15 residues. The CDR3 coding sequence is TGTGCCAGCAGCCCGCCGGCTATGGGCGCTCCGCCCCAGCATTTT. This sequence encodes CASSPPAMGAPPQHF.

The rearrangement uses TRBV4-2 and TRBJ1-5; unclear D gene. CDR1 LGHNA and CDR2 YNFKEQ come from the germline V gene. The CDR3 extends over 17 amino acids. Trimming pared 1 base from V and 2 bases from J, leaving 15 bases between. The chain's CDR3 is CASSQGISWQGNQPQHF. As DNA, the CDR3 is TGTGCCAGCAGCCAAGGAATATCCTGGCAGGGCAATCAGCCCCAGCATTTT.

The table lists this clone with a count of one. The gene calls are TRBV5-4 and TRBJ1-3; 7 bases are a match to TRBD1. V lost 1 base to trimming and J lost 4 bases; unmatched junction nucleotides: 5. The germline V gene encodes CDR1 SGHNT and CDR2 YYREEE (reference sequence). The CDR3 has 15 residues. CDR3 residues: CASSLTGVIGNTIYF. The CDR3, as DNA: TGTGCCAGCAGCTTGACAGGGGTAATCGGAAACACCATATATTTT.

The chain employs TRBV9 and TRBJ2-3; 12 bases line up with TRBD2. CDR3 length equals 16 residues. Germline CDR1 and CDR2: SGDLS and YYNGEE. The junction had 3 bases not matched to a gene; V was cut back by 0 bases and J by 4 bases. The CDR3 region is CASSVGLAGVSDTQYF. In nucleotides, the CDR3 is TGTGCCAGCAGCGTAGGACTAGCGGGAGTATCAGATACGCAGTATTTT. The full variable domain, in which reference TRBV9 and TRBJ2-3 provide the parts outside the CDR3, is DSGVTQTPKHLITATGQRVTLRCSPRSGDLSVYWYQQSLDQGLQFLIQYYNGEERAKGNILERFSAQQFPDLHSELNLSSLELGDSALYFCASSVGLAGVSDTQYFGPGTRLTVL.

The chain couples TRBV7-9 to TRBJ2-1, with D unresolved. The CDR3 loop spans 12 amino acids. Germline V gene data show CDR1 as SEHNR and CDR2 as FQNEAQ (reference sequence). With 2 bases removed from V and 10 bases from J, the gap between germline ends came to 9 bases. The CDR3 coding sequence is TGTGCCAGCAGCTTACCGAACACGGAGCAGTTCTTC. It translates to CASSLPNTEQFF.

The chain employs TRBV7-2 and TRBJ2-5; 10 bases match TRBD1. Germline V gene data show CDR1 as SGHTA and CDR2 as FQGNSA. The CDR3 runs to 13 residues. With V trimmed by 9 bases and J by 5 bases, 6 bases remained unmatched. CDR3 in DNA: TGTGCCAGTAGAGGGACAGGGGTCGAGACCCAGTACTTC. Translation gives CASRGTGVETQYF.

The rearrangement links TRBV3-1 (or the pseudogene TRBV3-2) to TRBJ1-4; D not certain. Between the trimmed V and J ends, which lost 0 bases and 7 bases, there was a span of 12 bases. This CDR3 is 15 amino acids long. Per germline, CDR1 LGHDT and CDR2 YNNKEL (reference sequence). This CDR3 reads CASSQEGHGSEKLFF. CDR3 bases: TGTGCCAGCAGCCAAGAGGGTCATGGGAGTGAAAAACTGTTTTTT.

V gene TRBV5-1 combines with J gene TRBJ1-2, with TRBD1 identical over 7 bases. Per germline, CDR1 SGHRS and CDR2 YFSETQ. The V segment lost 5 bases and the J segment 1 base; nucleotides outside the gene matches: 5. This CDR3 has 14 residues. In DNA form, the CDR3 reads TGCGCCAGCAGAGTAACAGGGGATAACTATGGCTACACCTTC. It is translated as CASRVTGDNYGYTF.

The chain has TRBV4-1 and TRBJ2-1; D may be TRBD2 (6 bases). The V gene lost 1 base and the J gene lost 9 bases, with 13 bases spanning the gap. In germline, CDR1 is MGHRA, CDR2 YSYEKL. CDR3 length: 14 amino acids. The DNA of the CDR3 is TGCGCCAGCAGCCAAGGACTAGTTATAGGTGAGCAGTTCTTC. Translating gives CASSQGLVIGEQFF.